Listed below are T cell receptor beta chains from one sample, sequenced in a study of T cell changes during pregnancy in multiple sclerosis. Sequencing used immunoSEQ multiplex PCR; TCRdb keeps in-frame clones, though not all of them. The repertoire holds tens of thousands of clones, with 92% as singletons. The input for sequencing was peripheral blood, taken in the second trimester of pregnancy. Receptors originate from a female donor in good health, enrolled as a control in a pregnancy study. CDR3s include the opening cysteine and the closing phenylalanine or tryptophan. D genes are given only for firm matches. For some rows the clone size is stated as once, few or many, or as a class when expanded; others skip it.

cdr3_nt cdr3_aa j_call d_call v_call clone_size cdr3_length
TGTGCCAGCAGCGTAGACGTAGCGTCCTACGAGCAGTACTTC CASSVDVASYEQYF TRBJ2-7 NA TRBV9 NA 14
TGCCCCAGAGAGCGGGAGGAGGATGAGCAGTTCTTC CPREREEDEQFF TRBJ2-1 TRBD2 TRBV29-1 NA 12
TGCAGTGATTGGCGGCCCTATGGCTACACCTTC CSDWRPYGYTF TRBJ1-2 NA TRBV20-1 NA 11
TGTGCCACCAGCAGAGACCAGCGGAGGCCGGAGACCCAGTACTTC CATSRDQRRPETQYF TRBJ2-5 NA TRBV15 NA 15
TGTGCCAGCAGCGTAGGTGCACAGGGGGTGGTCGGGGAGCTGTTTTTT CASSVGAQGVVGELFF TRBJ2-2 TRBD1 TRBV9 NA 16
TGTGCCACCGGGCAGGGGAACACCGGGGAGCTGTTTTTT CATGQGNTGELFF TRBJ2-2 NA TRBV27 NA 13
TGTGCCAGCAGTGAAGTACGACAGAAGTACGAGCAGTACTTC CASSEVRQKYEQYF TRBJ2-7 NA TRBV2 NA 14
TGTGCCAGCAGCCATTTTGTTTCACATTTGAATGAGCAGTTCTTC CASSHFVSHLNEQFF TRBJ2-1 NA TRBV14 NA 15
TGTGCCATCAGTGAGGAGGGGGTCTCTGGCTACACCTTC CAISEEGVSGYTF TRBJ1-2 NA TRBV10-3 once 13
TGTGCCAGCACCAGCCCTTCAAGGGGGTTCTACGAGCAGTACTTC CASTSPSRGFYEQYF TRBJ2-7 NA TRBV6-5 NA 15
TGTGCCAGCTCAGGAGCGGGGGGGATTAAGACCCAGTACTTC CASSGAGGIKTQYF TRBJ2-5 TRBD2 TRBV7-9 NA 14
TGTGCCAGCAGCTTTTCTAGCACAGATACGCAGTATTTT CASSFSSTDTQYF TRBJ2-3 NA TRBV7-3 NA 13
TGTGCCACCAGGACTAGCGGGACCTACGAGCAGTACTTC CATRTSGTYEQYF TRBJ2-7 TRBD2 TRBV27 NA 13
TGCAGCGTAAGGGACTTCACAGATACGCAGTATTTT CSVRDFTDTQYF TRBJ2-3 NA TRBV29-1 NA 12
TGTGCCAGTTGGGTCCCACAGGACAGTCAGCCCCAGCATTTT CASWVPQDSQPQHF TRBJ1-5 NA TRBV19 NA 14
TGTGCCAGCAGCTCACAGGGGACGGGTACGCAGTATTTT CASSSQGTGTQYF TRBJ2-3 TRBD1 TRBV7-3 NA 13
TGTGCCAGCAGCTTAGGGGTGTGGGACAGGGGCTCTGGTGGCTACACCTTC CASSLGVWDRGSGGYTF TRBJ1-2 TRBD1 TRBV7-2 NA 17
TGTGCCAGCTCACTACGCACAGGACTAGCGGAAGAGACCCAGTACTTC CASSLRTGLAEETQYF TRBJ2-5 TRBD2 TRBV18 NA 16
TGTGCCAGCAGCTTAATCAGCGGGGGCCTTAACACCGGGGAGCTGTTTTTT CASSLISGGLNTGELFF TRBJ2-2 TRBD2 TRBV7-9 NA 17
TGTGCCAGCAGCCAAGTCCTGCAAACTTATGGCTACACCTTC CASSQVLQTYGYTF TRBJ1-2 NA TRBV4-2 NA 14
TGTGCCAGCAGCTTAGGGCGGCAGGGGGCTGGCGAGCAGTACTTC CASSLGRQGAGEQYF TRBJ2-7 TRBD1 TRBV7-2 NA 15
TGCGCCAGCAGCCGTACGGGGGGGGGAACGCAGTATTTT CASSRTGGGTQYF TRBJ2-3 TRBD2 TRBV5-1 NA 13
TGCAGCGTTGACCCATTTCCATCATTGGGTAGCGGGAGGGCAGATACGCAGTATTTT CSVDPFPSLGSGRADTQYF TRBJ2-3 TRBD2 TRBV29-1 NA 19
TGTGCCAGTACCCCTCCGGGACAGAGGAGAGGCTACACCTTC CASTPPGQRRGYTF TRBJ1-2 TRBD1 TRBV19 NA 14
TGTGCCAGCAGCTTAGCTAGCGGGAGCGCGACCTACGAGCAGTACTTC CASSLASGSATYEQYF TRBJ2-7 TRBD2 TRBV11-2 NA 16
TGTGCCAGCAGCCCCGGGACAGGGAACTACGAGCAGTACTTC CASSPGTGNYEQYF TRBJ2-7 TRBD1 TRBV27 NA 14
TGTGCCAGTAGTAATTATTTGGCGGGAGTCTACGAGCAGTACTTC CASSNYLAGVYEQYF TRBJ2-7 TRBD2 TRBV19 NA 15
TGTGCCAGCAGCCCCCTCGCGGGGGGGCGTGACACCGGGGAGCTGTTTTTT CASSPLAGGRDTGELFF TRBJ2-2 TRBD2 TRBV9 NA 17
TGTGCCAGCAGCCAAGACCCTAGCGGGGGGTCAGCCGGGGAGCTGTTTTTT CASSQDPSGGSAGELFF TRBJ2-2 TRBD2 TRBV4-2 NA 17
TGTGCCAGCAGTTTTCAAGGAGCGACAGGGGCGGCTAACTATGGCTACACCTTC CASSFQGATGAANYGYTF TRBJ1-2 TRBD1 TRBV28 NA 18
TGTGCCACCAGGTTGGCTAGCGGCCTCTACGAGCAGTACTTC CATRLASGLYEQYF TRBJ2-7 TRBD2 TRBV15 NA 14
TGTGCCAGCTCACCAGGGCCAGGCGGAAACACCATATATTTT CASSPGPGGNTIYF TRBJ1-3 NA TRBV18 NA 14
TGTGCCAGCAGTACCGACAGCTCCTACGAGCAGTACTTC CASSTDSSYEQYF TRBJ2-7 NA TRBV6-6 NA 13
TGTGCCAGCAGTTACCACCGGGACAGCAATGGAGAGACCCAGTACTTC CASSYHRDSNGETQYF TRBJ2-5 TRBD1 TRBV6-5 NA 16
TGTGCCAGCAGAATACGCGCGGGATACACCGGGGAGCTGTTTTTT CASRIRAGYTGELFF TRBJ2-2 NA TRBV2 many 15
TGTGCCAGCAGTTACTCGTCTCGAGTTGGGCGCGAGCAGTACTTC CASSYSSRVGREQYF TRBJ2-7 NA TRBV6-5 NA 15
TGTGCCAGCAGCTTAGATCAGGGAGGGGGCTACGAGCAGTACTTC CASSLDQGGGYEQYF TRBJ2-7 NA TRBV11-2 NA 15
TGTGCCAGCAGCTGGACTAGCGGCCTTATAGAGACCCAGTACTTC CASSWTSGLIETQYF TRBJ2-5 TRBD2 TRBV7-8 NA 15
TGTGCCAGCAGCCCCTCGGGGGGCGAGTATCAGCCCCAGCATTTT CASSPSGGEYQPQHF TRBJ1-5 NA TRBV6-5 NA 15
TGTGCCAGTAGTATAACTGGACAGGGCACAGATACGCAGTATTTT CASSITGQGTDTQYF TRBJ2-3 TRBD1 TRBV19 NA 15
TGCAGTGCGAACCAGCGGGCTGAAGCTTTCTTT CSANQRAEAFF TRBJ1-1 NA TRBV20-1 NA 11